This T cell receptor beta chain stems from a study of cytomegalovirus exposure and HLA in healthy donors. Both 60 Vbeta primers and 13 Jbeta primers went into the PCR. Repertoires were generated with immunoSEQ multiplex PCR, while TCRdb's copy carries only in-frame clones and drops some. Altogether approximately 220,000 clones are present, approximately 70% being singletons, with the ten largest covering roughly 2%. Source material: PBMCs. This clonotype was obtained from a woman aged 25 to 45 in good health and CMV-seronegative.

The CDR3 sequence: CAWSYGTGRSWGYTF. The CDR3 bases are TGTGCCTGGAGCTACGGGACAGGGCGCTCTTGGGGCTACACCTTC. The gene calls are TRBV30 and TRBJ1-2, with TRBD1 matching 9 bases. This CDR3 comprises 15 residues. The germline V gene has CDR1 GTSNPN and CDR2 SVGIG (reference sequence). V lost 3 bases, J lost 8 bases, and 13 bases stayed unmatched.